This TCR beta chain was captured by sequencing in a study of identical twins (dated by TCRdb to between 2015 and 2016). Regarding the research as a whole: The study deep-sequenced TCR alpha and beta repertoires from monozygotic twins, unrelated adults of various ages and cord blood to test whether fetal clonotypes persist. Replicate twin experiments were performed at different times using different library preparation protocols to rule out contamination. The full study reports these points: In monozygotic twins, recombination models systematically underestimated out-of-frame TCR alpha sharing, but the models matched the sharing seen between unrelated individuals. Invariant T cells such as MAIT and iNKT could partly confound zero-insertion analyses, although diverse VJ usage argued against such confounding for most clonotypes. Out-of-frame TCR alpha sequences shared between twins showed an excess of low generation-probability sequences compared with coincidental sharing between unrelated individuals. Abundant cord blood beta clonotypes carried fewer insertions; young adult naive repertoires showed a weaker similar trend, while memory repertoires showed none. Conclusions relied on cross-sectional statistical analysis, since the same donors could not be followed over many years. Excess twin sharing in beta out-of-frame sequences was weaker because fewer shared sequences lowered the signal-to-noise ratio.

Regarding this clonotype: What this receptor recognizes is not known. No quality values exist for individual bases; no much larger clone is one base distant.

The germline V end is reduced by 2 bases and the J end by 4 bases; junction bases left unmatched: 3. Based on the germline V gene, the CDR1 and CDR2 sequences are SGHRS and YFSETQ. CDR3 length: 13 amino acids, cysteine to phenylalanine. Only the CDR3 DNA is retained, 39 bases long and in frame from the first base. Every donor was a healthy Caucasian. The twin cohort comprised three pairs of female monozygotic twins, all aged roughly 18 to 29 years. CD4+ and CD8+ T cell populations were isolated with positive isolation kits from Invitrogen. Libraries were constructed by 5' RACE. The instrument given in TCRdb is Illumina HiSeq 2000. Template switching added a universal primer binding site, and the final cDNA carried a unique molecular identifier that allowed TCR cDNA molecules to be counted accurately. Specific primers in the conserved constant-segment region were used to synthesize first-strand cDNA for TCR alpha and beta chains. To control for contamination, every cDNA library was double barcoded, receiving both a SMART-Mk sample barcode and Illumina barcodes. TruSeq adapter sequences and Illumina sample barcodes were added in two successive PCR steps. The TCR alpha and beta cDNA libraries were sequenced on the Illumina HiSeq platform using custom primers. In the original analysis: MiGEC was used to process raw reads and extract unique molecular identifiers, and MiXCR was used to find CDR3 positions. Recombination models were inferred per individual with the repgenHMM and IGoR tools using an EM algorithm. The tcR package in R was used for shared clonotype analysis, with sharing normalized by the product of cloneset sizes. Out-of-frame nonproductive sequences were analyzed to study raw recombination free of thymic and clonal selection effects. The raw public data were reprocessed by TCRdb itself: fastp quality trimming at Q25, MiXCR clonotype calling, in-frame beta chains only. Every entry covers one CDR3 protein and lists the most common genes and DNA from its rows. TCRdb assigned the V and J calls; the authors' analysis was not used. The sample includes 500,000 to 600,000 distinct CDR3 sequences, with roughly a fifth observed a single time. 0.91% of the sample is held by the ten biggest clonotypes.

The same sample was also used in a study of T cells expressing NK-cell markers. Per the second study: Eight donors provided sorted CD3+CD56+NKG2C+, CD3+CD56+NKG2C- and CD3+CD56-NKG2C+ T-cell subsets, whose TCR beta-chain repertoires were profiled. Among the eight sequenced donors, seven were HCMV-seropositive and one was HCMV-seronegative. In several experiments an anti-gammadeltaTCR antibody was added to restrict sorting to alphabetaTCR-expressing T cells. In over 5 donors, the dominant CD3+CD56+NKG2C+ clonotypes were among the top 10 CD8+ clonotypes and accounted for about 1.0-7.5% of CD8+ T cells. Those dominant clonotypes were again the most abundant among CD3+CD56-NKG2C+ cells in several donors, at about 28.3-65%. It remained unclear whether the expanded NKG2C-expressing T cell clones were specific for HCMV antigens. All eight donors whose samples were sequenced were randomly selected healthy volunteers, three of them men and five women. A commercial ELISA kit detecting HCMV-specific IgG in serum was used to determine HCMV serostatus. MIGEC was used to demultiplex reads and group reads by UMI, and MiTCR was used to assemble and quantify clonotypes. To exclude erroneous sequences, only TCR cDNA sequences supported by at least two reads were retained. The tcR package was used for downstream repertoire analysis, and clonotypes were matched across fractions by CDR3 nucleotide sequence plus V segment. Antigen specificity was annotated against VDJdb with VDJmatch, allowing one amino acid substitution in CDR3.

The clonotype originates from a woman aged 18-35 years in good health. The material sequenced was CD4+ T cells sorted from blood. The rearrangement joined TRBV5-1 to TRBJ2-7, with 7 bases aligning to TRBD1. The CDR3 is CASSLQGRYEQYF. The nucleotides read TGCGCCAGCAGCTTACAGGGGCGGTACGAGCAGTACTTC.